One and the same sample provided the 17 T cell receptor beta chains below, sequenced in a study of blood T cell repertoires in COVID-19. TCRdb keeps only in-frame clones here, not all; method: immunoSEQ multiplex PCR. This sample has 300,000 to 400,000 clones; 75% to 90% occur once, and the top ten carry about 6.3%. The specimen was peripheral blood. These receptors were collected from a woman between 45 and 60 years old with COVID-19, enrolled during active disease.

The V call is TRBV7-9, the J call TRBJ1-1; D is possibly TRBD1 (6 bases). V was clipped by 5 bases and J by 0 bases, with 16 bases between them. The CDR3 contains 16 residues. Germline CDR1 reads SEHNR; CDR2 reads FQNEAQ (reference sequence). CDR3 amino acids: CASSPGQKTMNTEAFF. In DNA, the CDR3 is TGTGCCAGCAGCCCCGGACAGAAAACAATGAACACTGAAGCTTTCTTT.

The chain uses TRBV27 and TRBJ2-1; D ambiguous. The CDR3 runs to 16 residues. Germline CDR1 and CDR2: MNHEY and SMNVEV (reference sequence). V was trimmed by 4 bases and J by 4 bases, leaving 17 bases between them. CDR3 sequence reads: CASSSHRRGAYNEQFF. CDR3 coding DNA: TGTGCCAGCAGTTCCCACCGGCGAGGAGCGTACAATGAGCAGTTCTTC.

V is TRBV5-1 and J is TRBJ2-1, with TRBD1 as a possible D gene (5 bases). This CDR3 has 15 amino acids. CDR1 and CDR2 (germline): SGHRS, YFSETQ. Deletions cut 5 bases from V and 5 bases from J, with 17 bases between. This CDR3 reads CASRVGAHWNNEQFF. CDR3 coding DNA: TGCGCCAGCAGGGTAGGGGCCCACTGGAACAATGAGCAGTTCTTC.

The V gene is TRBV19, the J gene TRBJ2-1; D ambiguous. Germline V gene data show CDR1 as LNHDA and CDR2 as SQIVND (reference sequence). The V gene lost 7 bases and the J gene lost 0 bases, with 10 bases spanning the gap. The CDR3 spans 14 residues. The DNA for the CDR3 is TGTGCCAGTACCCTAGGAAGCTCCTACAATGAGCAGTTCTTC. It specifies CASTLGSSYNEQFF.

This clone was found once. The chain uses TRBV7-9 and TRBJ2-7; 8 bases line up with TRBD2. The V segment lost 8 bases and the J segment 1 base; nucleotides outside the gene matches: 7. Germline V CDR1 and CDR2: SEHNR, FQNEAQ (reference sequence). CDR3 size: 14 residues. CDR3 bases: TGTGCCAGCTCGCGGGAGGCCCTATCCTACGAGCAGTACTTC. Amino acids: CASSREALSYEQYF. The whole variable domain, remainder taken from reference TRBV7-9 and TRBJ2-7, is DTGVSQNPRHKITKRGQNVTFRCDPISEHNRLYWYRQTLGQGPEFLTYFQNEAQLEKSRLLSDRFSAERPKGSFSTLEIQRTEQGDSAMYLCASSREALSYEQYFGPGTRLTVT.

The V and J genes are TRBV7-9 and TRBJ2-7; 10 nucleotides align to TRBD2. This CDR3 region has 14 residues. Trimming took 7 bases from V and 7 from J; bases not matched to a gene: 10. CDR1 is SEHNR, CDR2 FQNEAQ, per germline (reference sequence). The CDR3 DNA sequence: TGTGCCAGCAAGGAAGCGGGAGGGCCCACGGAGCAGTACTTC. Residues: CASKEAGGPTEQYF.

This chain uses TRBV24-1 with TRBJ1-1, with TRBD1 identical over 10 bases. Germline values: CDR1 KGHDR, CDR2 SFDVKD. J was trimmed by 3 bases and V by 3 bases; bases with no gene match: 6. This CDR3 region has 16 residues. The CDR3 region is CATSDGTGVRYTEAFF. CDR3 sequence (DNA): TGTGCCACCAGTGATGGGACAGGGGTGAGATACACTGAAGCTTTCTTT.

This chain joins TRBV2 and TRBJ2-7; a weak D match, TRBD2 (5 bases). The CDR3 extends over 14 amino acids. V dropped 5 bases and J dropped 2 bases, with 13 bases sitting between them. Germline CDR1 and CDR2: SNHLY and FYNNEI. CDR3 amino acids: CASSLGETTYEQYF. In DNA, the CDR3 is TGTGCCAGCAGTCTGGGAGAGACGACCTACGAGCAGTACTTC.

The V call is TRBV28, the J call TRBJ1-4; 8 bases match TRBD1. CDR1 is MDHEN and CDR2 is SYDVKM in the germline V gene. This CDR3 contains 15 residues. The trim removed 6 bases at V and 2 bases at J, leaving 5 bases unmatched. The CDR3 bases are TGTGCCAGCAGCGGACAGGGCGCCACTAATGAAAAACTGTTTTTT. As protein: CASSGQGATNEKLFF.

CDR3 bases: TGCAGCGTTCACGGGAACACTGAAGCTTTCTTT. This encodes CSVHGNTEAFF. V is TRBV29-1 and J is TRBJ1-1; unclear D gene. The germline V gene encodes CDR1 SQVTM and CDR2 ANQGSEA. The CDR3 runs to 11 residues. V shed 5 bases and J shed 1 base, with 5 bases lying between them.

CDR3 sequence (DNA): TGTGCCAGCATAAGACAGTCCAATAATTCACCCCTCCACTTT. Translation: CASIRQSNNSPLHF. V usage is TRBV2 and J usage is TRBJ1-6; D is possibly TRBD1 (5 bases). CDR3 length: 14 amino acids. The V gene lost 7 bases and the J gene lost 5 bases, with 12 bases spanning the gap. The germline CDR1 and CDR2 sequences are SNHLY and FYNNEI.

CDR3 residues: CARRGYNEQFF. The CDR3 DNA is TGTGCCCGAAGGGGGTACAATGAGCAGTTCTTC. The chain couples TRBV30 to TRBJ2-1; tentative D call: TRBD1 (6 bases). V was clipped by 8 bases and J by 4 bases, with 9 bases between them. The CDR3 runs to 11 residues. Germline CDR1 GTSNPN, CDR2 SVGIG (reference sequence).

In regard to this clone: One end of the junction is discordant with germline, which a read error may explain. V usage is TRBV15 and J usage is TRBJ1-2; possible D gene TRBD1, 5 bases. The germline gives CDR1 LNHNV, CDR2 YYDKDF (reference sequence). The CDR3 spans 14 residues. DNA for the CDR3: TGTGCCACCAGAAGAGTAGCGGGGGTGGGTGGCTACACCTTC. Protein: CATRRVAGVGGYTF.

The V call is TRBV2, the J call TRBJ1-6, with D perhaps TRBD1 (6 bases). Between the trimmed V and J ends, which lost 11 bases and 0 bases, there was a span of 14 bases. Germline CDR1 SNHLY, CDR2 FYNNEI. This CDR3 region has 15 residues. CDR3 amino acids: CASQRRGSYNSPLHF. CDR3 in DNA: TGTGCCTCTCAGCGCAGGGGCTCCTATAATTCACCCCTCCACTTT.

The V and J genes are TRBV6-2 or TRBV6-3 and TRBJ2-1; D is perhaps TRBD2 (6 bases). The CDR3 runs 19 residues. The germline V gene has CDR1 MNHEY and CDR2 SVGEGT. V shed 4 bases and J shed 2 bases, with 24 bases lying between them. CDR3 coding DNA: TGTGCCAGCAGTTGGCGACTAGACGACGACTCGGGGGCCTACAATGAGCAGTTCTTC. Translating it yields CASSWRLDDDSGAYNEQFF.

This chain links TRBV9 with TRBJ1-2; a weak D match, TRBD1 (5 bases). CDR1 is SGDLS, CDR2 YYNGEE, per germline. The length of the CDR3 is 14 residues. V lost 4 bases and J lost 2, with 12 bases in between. CDR3 in DNA: TGTGCCAGCAGCACCAGGGTACTCAACTATGGCTACACCTTC. This gives the protein CASSTRVLNYGYTF.

This chain joins TRBV7-9 and TRBJ1-4; D might be TRBD1 (5 bases). V lost 0 bases and J 7 bases, leaving 9 bases between the germline ends. CDR1 and CDR2 from the germline V gene are SEHNR and FQNEAQ (reference sequence). The CDR3 is 14 residues long. The CDR3 region is CASSLAQGVEKLFF. CDR3 DNA sequence: TGTGCCAGCAGCTTAGCCCAGGGCGTTGAAAAACTGTTTTTT.